This TCR beta chain was recovered during a study of shared clonotypes between healthy human individuals. Sorted-subset replicate PCR reactions were performed with about 210 ng DNA, corresponding to roughly 30,000 T cell genomes. Method: immunoSEQ multiplex PCR; TCRdb's copy keeps in-frame clones and lacks some. The sample includes fewer than 1.6 million clones, about 98.5% seen only once; the top ten take about 0.34%. Per the germline V gene, CDR1 is SEHNR and CDR2 is FQNEAQ (reference sequence). The CDR3 runs 12 residues. The V end lost 8 bases, the J end lost 3 bases, and 10 bases lay between the germline ends. Concerning this clone itself: The antigen remains undetermined.

The study, taken as a whole, reports: Shared clonotypes: approximately 5.3% naive CD4, about 3.5% naive CD8, under 2.5% memory CD4, approximately 0.37% memory CD8.

Recent vaccinations or acute infections were absent in the healthy HIV-negative adult donors. The sequenced sample consisted of naive CD4+ T cells sorted from blood. The sample's subset: CD45RA+ positively selected. This sequence originates from a man under 40 in good health. The chain combines TRBV7-9 with TRBJ1-2; D gene ambiguous. The CDR3 DNA follows: TGTGCCAGCGGATCGATGTACTATGGCTACACCTTC. Residues: CASGSMYYGYTF.